Listed here are 30 T cell receptor beta chains from one sample, sequenced in a study of OX40 agonist ivuxolimab in advanced cancers. Only in-frame clones appear in the TCRdb table, and some are missing; sequencing was by immunoSEQ multiplex PCR. The sample lists about 82,000 clones, around 84% occurring once. The sample consisted of CD4+ or CD8+ T cells sorted from blood, taken in a trial of the OX40 agonist ivuxolimab. These receptor sequences come from an adult with an advanced solid tumor such as melanoma, head and neck, liver or kidney cancer.

V usage is TRBV5-1 and J usage is TRBJ1-5; 8 bases fit TRBD1. The V segment lost 4 bases and the J segment 4 bases; nucleotides outside the gene matches: 7. CDR3 length: 15 residues. Per the germline V gene, CDR1 is SGHRS and CDR2 is YFSETQ. This CDR3 is CASSPGQGGNQPQHF. CDR3 sequence (DNA): TGCGCCAGCAGCCCAGGACAGGGCGGAAATCAGCCCCAGCATTTT.

V and J are TRBV7-2 and TRBJ1-1, with 7 bases fitting TRBD1. The V gene end was trimmed by 2 bases and the J gene end by 0 bases; junction bases not matched to a gene: 3. Germline assignment: CDR1 SGHTA and CDR2 FQGNSA. The CDR3 is 15 amino acids. As DNA, the CDR3 is TGTGCCAGCAGCTTAATACAGGGGCTGAACACTGAAGCTTTCTTT. It specifies CASSLIQGLNTEAFF.

V is TRBV11-2 and J is TRBJ1-2; 11 positions agree with TRBD1. The CDR3 covers 14 residues. Trimming removed 3 bases from V and 8 bases from J; junction bases left unmatched: 5. CDR1 is SGHAT, CDR2 FQNNGV, per germline. In DNA form, the CDR3 reads TGTGCCAGCAGCTTGGACAGGGGGCAGGGGGGCTACACCTTC. Translated, it gives CASSLDRGQGGYTF.

This clone has a single count. Being one base from a much bigger clone, this may be a read error. The rearrangement links TRBV11-3 to TRBJ1-1; a weak D match, TRBD1 (6 bases). The V and J ends lost 1 base and 4 bases respectively, with 7 bases between them. The germline V gene encodes CDR1 SGHNT and CDR2 YENEEA. This CDR3 comprises 13 residues. CDR3 in amino acids: CASSLGGRTEAFF. DNA for the CDR3: TGTGCCAGCAGCTTAGGGGGGCGCACTGAAGCTTTCTTT. Based on the CDR3 plus reference TRBV11-3 and TRBJ1-1, the full variable domain is EAGVVQSPRYKIIEKKQPVAFWCNPISGHNTLYWYLQNLGQGPELLIRYENEEAVDDSQLPKDRFSAERLKGVDSTLKIQPAELGDSAVYLCASSLGGRTEAFFGQGTRLTVV.

DNA of the CDR3: TGTGCCAGCAGCTTCTCCGACAGGGCCTTTGGCTACACCTTC. This sequence encodes CASSFSDRAFGYTF. The V and J genes are TRBV7-2 and TRBJ1-2, with 7 bases aligning to TRBD1. Germline CDR1 reads SGHTA; CDR2 reads FQGNSA. The CDR3 has 14 residues. Trimming took 3 bases from V and 7 from J; bases not matched to a gene: 8.

Remarks on this clone: Other DNA sequences in the sample encode the same CDR3. The chain combines TRBV19 with TRBJ2-6, with D hard to call. V was trimmed by 2 bases and J by 0 bases, leaving 8 bases between them. Per the germline V gene, CDR1 is LNHDA and CDR2 is SQIVND (reference sequence). The CDR3 is 16 residues long. The CDR3 loop reads CASSIFSGSGANVLTF. The CDR3 nucleotides are TGTGCCAGTAGTATATTCTCAGGCTCTGGGGCCAACGTCCTGACTTTC.

This clone has only one observation. The genes are TRBV18 and TRBJ2-7; TRBD2 matches 12 bases. The germline V gene encodes CDR1 KGHSH and CDR2 LQKENI. CDR3 size: 15 residues. The V segment lost 6 bases and the J segment 2 bases; nucleotides outside the gene matches: 5. CDR3 coding DNA: TGTGCCAGCTCCCCGAGACTAGCGGGAGCCTACGAGCAGTACTTC. It yields the protein CASSPRLAGAYEQYF.

J is TRBJ1-1 and V is TRBV7-3; D remains ambiguous. The CDR3 sequence is 14 residues long. The V gene's germline CDR1 is SGHTA and CDR2 FQGTGA. V lost 8 bases, J lost 0 bases, and 13 bases lay in between. DNA for the CDR3: TGTGCCAGCCGAAGGGATAACATGAACACTGAAGCTTTCTTT. It translates to CASRRDNMNTEAFF.

The V call is TRBV2, the J call TRBJ2-7; D is unresolved. Germline lookup yields CDR1 SNHLY and CDR2 FYNNEI. The CDR3 is 13 amino acids. V was trimmed by 2 bases and J by 10 bases, leaving 15 bases between them. CDR3 bases: TGTGCCAGCAGTGAAAGAGATTGGGCACAACAGTACTTC. Translated: CASSERDWAQQYF.

V gene TRBV4-2 combines with J gene TRBJ2-3, with TRBD2 matching over 12 bases. The CDR3 totals 14 residues. J lost 4 bases, V lost 5 bases, and 1 base had no gene match. Looked up from germline, CDR1 is LGHNA and CDR2 is YNFKEQ. The CDR3 loop reads CASSSSGGADTQYF. CDR3 DNA sequence: TGTGCCAGCAGCTCTAGCGGGGGGGCAGATACGCAGTATTTT.

The chain uses TRBV29-1 and TRBJ1-1; D is unresolved. V was cut by 7 bases and J by 3 bases, with 15 bases left in between. The CDR3 totals 13 residues. Germline lookup yields CDR1 SQVTM and CDR2 ANQGSEA. CDR3 sequence reads: CSAWTGYYTEAFF. The CDR3 bases are TGCAGCGCTTGGACGGGGTATTACACTGAAGCTTTCTTT.

The rearrangement links TRBV18 to TRBJ1-5; D is undetermined. V was clipped by 0 bases and J by 6 bases, with 15 bases between them. CDR1 and CDR2 from the germline V gene are KGHSH and LQKENI. The CDR3 sequence is 16 residues long. The CDR3 loop is CASSPPGRLGGQPQHF. The CDR3 DNA reads TGTGCCAGCTCACCACCCGGACGTCTAGGTGGTCAGCCCCAGCATTTT.

This chain uses TRBV6-6 with TRBJ1-1; D uncertain. CDR1 and CDR2 (germline): MNHNY, SVGAGI (reference sequence). The CDR3 loop spans 11 amino acids. V was cut by 7 bases and J by 5 bases, with 8 bases left in between. The CDR3 protein is CASKADTEAFF. The DNA for the CDR3 is TGTGCCAGCAAGGCCGATACTGAAGCTTTCTTT.

The rearrangement uses TRBV11-3 and TRBJ2-3; no firm D call. This CDR3 is 12 amino acids long. From germline, CDR1 is SGHNT and CDR2 YENEEA. Deletions cut 3 bases from V and 3 bases from J, with 4 bases between. The CDR3 protein is CASSFTTDTQYF. In nucleotides, the CDR3 is TGTGCCAGCAGCTTCACGACAGATACGCAGTATTTT.

This clone was seen more than once but under ten times. The chain recombines TRBV19 with TRBJ1-2; D unclear. V was clipped by 5 bases and J by 3 bases, with 7 bases between them. The CDR3 contains 12 residues. Germline assignment: CDR1 LNHDA and CDR2 SQIVND (reference sequence). CDR3 amino acids: CASSRSDYGYTF. The CDR3 bases are TGTGCCAGTAGTCGATCAGACTATGGCTACACCTTC. Full variable domain (missing parts from reference TRBV19 and TRBJ1-2): DGGITQSPKYLFRKEGQNVTLSCEQNLNHDAMYWYRQDPGQGLRLIYYSQIVNDFQKGDIAEGYSVSREKKESFPLTVTSAQKNPTAFYLCASSRSDYGYTFGSGTRLTVV.

This clone appeared a few times. The rearrangement uses TRBV7-8 and TRBJ1-2; no firm D call. The V and J ends lost 3 bases and 2 bases respectively, with 10 bases between them. Germline V gene lookup returns CDR1 SGHVS and CDR2 FQNEAQ. The CDR3 is made up of 14 amino acids. The CDR3, as DNA: TGTGCCAGCAGCTTGGAACCAGAAAACTATGGCTACACCTTC. Protein sequence: CASSLEPENYGYTF.

This clone was seen repeatedly, ten times or more. This CDR3 reads CASSLVLIGGYTF. DNA for the CDR3: TGTGCCAGCAGCTTAGTTCTAATAGGAGGCTACACCTTC. The V gene is TRBV13, the J gene TRBJ1-2, with D unresolved. The CDR3 is 13 residues long. Trimming stripped 1 base from V and 8 bases from J, with 11 bases between. Germline V lookup: CDR1 PRHDT, CDR2 FYEKMQ (reference sequence).

Only one count was recorded for this clone. The chain combines TRBV7-9 with TRBJ1-1, with 9 nucleotides matching TRBD1. The CDR3 is 17 amino acids. J was trimmed by 3 bases and V by 5 bases; bases with no gene match: 13. Germline V gene lookup returns CDR1 SEHNR and CDR2 FQNEAQ (reference sequence). CDR3 residues: CASSPRGQGKADTEAFF. In DNA form, the CDR3 reads TGTGCCAGCAGCCCAAGGGGACAGGGAAAGGCGGACACTGAAGCTTTCTTT.

This chain connects TRBV7-2 to TRBJ2-1; weak D call: TRBD2 (6 bases). This CDR3 has 14 amino acids. Germline V CDR1 and CDR2: SGHTA, FQGNSA. V shed 4 bases and J shed 5 bases, with 12 bases lying between them. The CDR3 sequence is CASSSSGGNNEQFF. In DNA form, the CDR3 reads TGTGCCAGCAGCTCCTCCGGGGGTAACAATGAGCAGTTCTTC.

The V gene is TRBV7-3, the J gene TRBJ2-1; D unresolved. Germline V gives CDR1 SGHTA, CDR2 FQGTGA. V was cut by 10 bases and J by 7 bases, with 2 bases left in between. The CDR3 contains 8 residues. CDR3 region: CAKNEQFF. CDR3 coding DNA: TGTGCCAAAAATGAGCAGTTCTTC. The whole variable domain, remainder taken from reference TRBV7-3 and TRBJ2-1, is GAGVSQTPSNKVTEKGKYVELRCDPISGHTALYWYRQSLGQGPEFLIYFQGTGAADDSGLPNDRFFAVRPEGSVSTLKIQRTERGDSAVYLCAKNEQFFGPGTRLTVL.

This clone was detected only a few times. The rearrangement joins TRBV10-3 to TRBJ1-2; 8 nucleotides match TRBD1. The germline CDR1 and CDR2 sequences are ENHRY and SYGVKD. The trim removed 6 bases at V and 3 bases at J, leaving 6 bases unmatched. This CDR3 comprises 14 residues. The CDR3 DNA follows: TGTGCCATCAGCGACGGACAGGGTGACTATGGCTACACCTTC. Protein sequence: CAISDGQGDYGYTF.

This CDR3 is CANPARDRGYEQYF. The CDR3 DNA is TGTGCCAACCCGGCCCGGGACAGAGGCTACGAGCAGTACTTC. V and J are TRBV7-9 and TRBJ2-7; TRBD1 aligns across 7 bases. Germline CDR1 and CDR2: SEHNR and FQNEAQ (reference sequence). The junction had 12 bases not matched to a gene; V was cut back by 10 bases and J by 3 bases. The CDR3 sequence is 14 residues long.

V gene TRBV6-5 combines with J gene TRBJ2-5, with D maybe TRBD1 (5 bases). The CDR3 runs 16 residues. Per germline, CDR1 MNHEY and CDR2 SVGAGI. Deletions cut 0 bases from V and 7 bases from J, with 18 bases between. This CDR3 reads CASSYSSRAIVGTQYF. In DNA, the CDR3 is TGTGCCAGCAGTTACTCGAGCAGGGCCATAGTCGGGACCCAGTACTTC.

J is TRBJ1-1 and V is TRBV6-6; the match to TRBD1 covers 11 bases. This CDR3 comprises 15 residues. In germline, CDR1 is MNHNY, CDR2 SVGAGI (reference sequence). The J segment lost 5 bases and the V segment lost 4 bases, leaving 6 bases of the junction unmatched. This CDR3 reads CASSWGTGGRTEAFF. CDR3 DNA sequence: TGTGCCAGCAGTTGGGGGACAGGGGGTAGGACTGAAGCTTTCTTT.

The chain combines TRBV2 with TRBJ2-5; D is tentatively TRBD1 or TRBD2 (5 bases each). Germline CDR1 is SNHLY and CDR2 is FYNNEI. The CDR3 consists of 14 residues. Trimming shortened V by 4 bases and J by 3 bases, and 12 bases separated the two germline ends. This CDR3 reads CASSAGTHKETQYF. As DNA, the CDR3 is TGTGCCAGCAGTGCCGGGACCCACAAAGAGACCCAGTACTTC. The full variable domain, in which reference TRBV2 and TRBJ2-5 provide the parts outside the CDR3, is EPEVTQTPSHQVTQMGQEVILRCVPISNHLYFYWYRQILGQKVEFLVSFYNNEISEKSEIFDDQFSVERPDGSNFTLKIRSTKLEDSAMYFCASSAGTHKETQYFGPGTRLLVL.

DNA of the CDR3: TGTGCCAGCAGCTTAGGGGATCGGGGCTACACCTTC. Translated: CASSLGDRGYTF. The gene calls are TRBV7-2 and TRBJ1-2, with unresolved D. V lost 1 base and J lost 8, with 8 bases in between. CDR1 and CDR2 (germline): SGHTA, FQGNSA. CDR3 length: 12 residues.

The chain uses TRBV15 and TRBJ2-1; TRBD1 aligns across 7 bases. Germline values: CDR1 LNHNV, CDR2 YYDKDF (reference sequence). The CDR3 is 14 amino acids. Unmatched junction bases numbered 7, after V lost 3 bases and J lost 8 bases. The CDR3 coding sequence is TGTGCCACCAGCAGTTCCGGGACAGAGGATGAGCAGTTCTTC. It specifies CATSSSGTEDEQFF.

The CDR3 here is CASSRLGGFYEQYF. The DNA of the CDR3 is TGTGCCAGCTCCCGCCTGGGGGGTTTCTACGAGCAGTACTTC. This sequence joins TRBV18 and TRBJ2-7; possible D gene TRBD2, 6 bases. CDR1 KGHSH and CDR2 LQKENI come from the germline V gene. This CDR3 comprises 14 residues. V gave up 6 bases and J gave up 3 bases, with 15 bases separating them.

The rearrangement uses TRBV11-2 and TRBJ2-3; 9 bases are a match to TRBD1. The CDR3 is 15 residues long. J gave up 0 bases and V 5 bases, and 3 bases lay outside the gene matches. Germline V CDR1 and CDR2: SGHAT, FQNNGV. CDR3: CASSHGQGSTDTQYF. In DNA form, the CDR3 reads TGTGCCAGCAGCCACGGACAGGGGAGCACAGATACGCAGTATTTT.

The rearrangement joins TRBV30 to TRBJ1-3, with D hard to call. V lost 3 bases, J lost 2 bases, and 20 bases lay in between. This CDR3 spans 17 amino acids. Germline lookup yields CDR1 GTSNPN and CDR2 SVGIG (reference sequence). The CDR3 DNA reads as TGTGCCTGGAGCCCCTTTACGGGAACCCGGGCTGGAAACACCATATATTTT. As protein: CAWSPFTGTRAGNTIYF.